Detailed here is one TCR beta chain. This CDR3 contains 15 residues. Trimming removed 2 bases at V and 4 bases at J, with 14 bases between. Germline lookup yields CDR1 MGHRA and CDR2 YSYEKL. Under the authors' procedure: Reference gene primer amplification gave nucleated cell count estimates. TCRdb's table, derived via immunoSEQ multiplex PCR, lists solely in-frame clones and lacks some. V, J and clone size derive from that table, while D and trimming were established from the DNA sequence. The data contain under 150,000 clones, around 90% of them singletons. This entry is derived from a study of blood T cell repertoires in COVID-19. Study overall: Both acute and convalescent COVID-19 samples were obtained from the United States, Italy and Spain. T cells, B-cell-depleted T cells, or PBMCs provided the cDNA or gDNA that served as material.

Material for sequencing was peripheral blood. The origin of this receptor is a man between 50 and 59 years old with active COVID-19. The V gene is TRBV4-1, the J gene TRBJ1-2; no definite D call. Here the CDR3 DNA reads TGCGCCAGCAGCCAACCCGAAGTCAGATCCTATGGCTACACCTTC. This translates into CASSQPEVRSYGYTF.